The 21 T cell receptor beta chains below were found in one sample sequenced in a study of blood T cell repertoires in COVID-19. The table came from immunoSEQ multiplex PCR; TCRdb's copy has only in-frame clones and leaves some out. The sample holds about 200,000 clones, 75% to 90% seen once. The sequenced material came from peripheral blood. Receptor source: a human donor in a cohort sampled during active COVID-19.

The genes are TRBV10-1 and TRBJ1-2; unclear D gene. The CDR3 runs 13 residues. Germline CDR1 is WNHNN and CDR2 is SYGVQD (reference sequence). V was shortened by 7 bases and J by 7 bases, with 16 bases between the two germline ends. This chain's CDR3 is CASIVAPTGGYTF. The CDR3 nucleotides read TGCGCCAGCATTGTAGCCCCGACGGGTGGCTACACCTTC.

This clone appeared a single time. This sequence joins TRBV6-2 or TRBV6-3 and TRBJ1-1, with 8 nucleotides matching TRBD1. V dropped 1 base and J dropped 4; count of bases not matched to a gene: 2. Germline CDR1 is MNHEY and CDR2 is SVGEGT. This CDR3 is built from 14 residues. The chain's CDR3 is CASSYYRGATEAFF. CDR3 nucleotide sequence: TGTGCCAGCAGTTACTACAGGGGGGCCACTGAAGCTTTCTTT.

V gene TRBV6-4 combines with J gene TRBJ2-1; tentatively, D is TRBD2 (5 bases). The V and J ends lost 5 bases and 5 bases respectively, with 10 bases between them. Germline V gene data show CDR1 as MRHNA and CDR2 as SNTAGT. CDR3 length equals 13 residues. The chain's CDR3 is CASSYRGDNEQFF. In DNA, the CDR3 is TGTGCCAGCAGTTATCGGGGAGACAATGAGCAGTTCTTC.

In nucleotides, the CDR3 is TGTGCCAGCTCCCGTAGGGCAGGGCTTGCCACTAATGAAAAACTGTTTTTT. It is translated as CASSRRAGLATNEKLFF. V and J are TRBV9 and TRBJ1-4; a possible D gene is TRBD1 (5 bases). Trimming cost V 7 bases and J 2 bases, with 21 bases left between them. Germline values: CDR1 SGDLS, CDR2 YYNGEE. CDR3 length: 17 amino acids. Complete variable domain (other parts from reference TRBV9 and TRBJ1-4): DSGVTQTPKHLITATGQRVTLRCSPRSGDLSVYWYQQSLDQGLQFLIQYYNGEERAKGNILERFSAQQFPDLHSELNLSSLELGDSALYFCASSRRAGLATNEKLFFGSGTQLSVL.

V usage is TRBV6-1 and J usage is TRBJ2-2; D might be TRBD1 (6 bases). Germline loops: CDR1 MNHNS, CDR2 SASEGT. The CDR3 has 16 residues. Trimming cost V 3 bases and J 2 bases, with 13 bases left between them. The CDR3: CASSDLKGENTGELFF. The CDR3 nucleotides read TGTGCCAGCAGTGATTTAAAGGGGGAAAACACCGGGGAGCTGTTTTTT.

Written as DNA, the CDR3 is TGTGCCAGCAGTACCCGGGAGTACGAGCAGTACTTC. Translated: CASSTREYEQYF. The rearrangement uses TRBV28 and TRBJ2-7; the D gene is possibly TRBD2 (6 bases). The germline V gene encodes CDR1 MDHEN and CDR2 SYDVKM. V was clipped by 5 bases and J by 4 bases, with 9 bases between them. The CDR3 extends over 12 amino acids. Based on the CDR3 plus reference TRBV28 and TRBJ2-7, the full variable domain is DVKVTQSSRYLVKRTGEKVFLECVQDMDHENMFWYRQDPGLGLRLIYFSYDVKMKEKGDIPEGYSVSREKKERFSLILESASTNQTSMYLCASSTREYEQYFGPGTRLTVT.

The CDR3: CASSTGTGRTYEQYF. CDR3 DNA: TGTGCCAGCAGTACCGGGACAGGGCGGACCTACGAGCAGTACTTC. The chain links TRBV6-2 or TRBV6-3 to TRBJ2-7; 9 positions agree with TRBD1. With 5 bases clipped from V and 2 bases from J, the junction kept 7 bases outside the gene matches. From germline, CDR1 is MNHEY and CDR2 SVGEGT. The CDR3 has 15 residues.

V gene TRBV27 combines with J gene TRBJ1-1; a possible D gene is TRBD1 (6 bases). From germline, CDR1 is MNHEY and CDR2 SMNVEV (reference sequence). This CDR3 contains 16 residues. Trimming took off 1 base at V and 3 bases at J, with 15 bases between the two ends. CDR3 sequence: CASSLLGQGPYTEAFF. The DNA of the CDR3 is TGTGCCAGCAGTTTATTGGGGCAGGGGCCCTACACTGAAGCTTTCTTT.

V is TRBV14 and J is TRBJ1-5; maybe TRBD1 (6 bases). The CDR3 extends over 15 amino acids. Germline CDR1 is SGHDN and CDR2 is FVKESK. V was cut by 2 bases and J by 3 bases, with 11 bases left in between. DNA for the CDR3: TGTGCCAGCAGCCAACTCGGACAGATCAATCAGCCCCAGCATTTT. Amino acids: CASSQLGQINQPQHF. Using reference TRBV14 and TRBJ1-5 for the parts outside the CDR3, the full variable domain is EAGVTQFPSHSVIEKGQTVTLRCDPISGHDNLYWYRRVMGKEIKFLLHFVKESKQDESGMPNNRFLAERTGGTYSTLKVQPAELEDSGVYFCASSQLGQINQPQHFGDGTRLSIL.

The chain has TRBV4-1 and TRBJ1-6, with D unresolved. The ends were cut back, 0 bases at V and 6 bases at J, with 18 bases in the middle. The CDR3 totals 18 residues. Looked up from germline, CDR1 is MGHRA and CDR2 is YSYEKL. The CDR3: CASSQEATGIPVNSPLHF. The CDR3 coding sequence is TGCGCCAGCAGCCAAGAGGCGACGGGGATCCCTGTTAATTCACCCCTCCACTTT.

This clone came up once. The rearrangement links TRBV2 to TRBJ2-5; D is uncertain. The CDR3 spans 14 residues. V was trimmed by 3 bases and J by 6 bases, leaving 14 bases between them. Germline V gives CDR1 SNHLY, CDR2 FYNNEI. This CDR3 reads CASSDVLRSKTQYF. CDR3 sequence (DNA): TGTGCCAGCAGTGATGTCCTCCGGTCAAAGACCCAGTACTTC.

The chain employs TRBV7-8 and TRBJ1-4; TRBD1 matches at 7 bases. Germline CDR1 is SGHVS and CDR2 is FQNEAQ. The CDR3 extends over 13 amino acids. V trimming: 5 bases; J trimming: 7 bases; junction bases outside the gene matches: 4. The CDR3 DNA reads as TGTGCCAGCAGCCTCAGGGGGAGTGAAAAACTGTTTTTT. Residues: CASSLRGSEKLFF.

The chain employs TRBV5-1 and TRBJ1-2, with TRBD1 matching over 8 bases. Looked up from germline, CDR1 is SGHRS and CDR2 is YFSETQ. The CDR3 totals 13 residues. V dropped 4 bases and J dropped 7; count of bases not matched to a gene: 6. CDR3 DNA sequence: TGCGCCAGCAGCCCCGGACAGGGAGGTGGCTACACCTTC. Its translation: CASSPGQGGGYTF. The full variable domain, its missing parts supplied by reference TRBV5-1 and TRBJ1-2, is KAGVTQTPRYLIKTRGQQVTLSCSPISGHRSVSWYQQTPGQGLQFLFEYFSETQRNKGNFPGRFSGRQFSNSRSEMNVSTLELGDSALYLCASSPGQGGGYTFGSGTRLTVV.

This chain connects TRBV7-9 to TRBJ2-7, with 8 nucleotides matching TRBD1. The CDR3 runs to 14 residues. Germline values: CDR1 SEHNR, CDR2 FQNEAQ (reference sequence). V shed 11 bases and J 6 bases; nucleotides not matched to a gene: 15. In DNA, the CDR3 is TGTGCCCTTAGCGTGAGGACAGGGAGAGCCGAGCAGTACTTC. This codes for CALSVRTGRAEQYF. Filled out from reference TRBV7-9 and TRBJ2-7, the complete variable domain reads DTGVSQNPRHKITKRGQNVTFRCDPISEHNRLYWYRQTLGQGPEFLTYFQNEAQLEKSRLLSDRFSAERPKGSFSTLEIQRTEQGDSAMYLCALSVRTGRAEQYFGPGTRLTVT.

The V call is TRBV5-1, the J call TRBJ1-2; D call uncertain. There are 13 residues in the CDR3. CDR1 is SGHRS, CDR2 YFSETQ, per germline. The germline V and J ends were trimmed by 4 bases and 6 bases, with 13 bases remaining between them. CDR3 protein: CASSGAGRDGYTF. CDR3 sequence (DNA): TGCGCCAGCAGCGGAGCGGGGAGAGATGGCTACACCTTC.

J is TRBJ1-1 and V is TRBV5-4; D is uncertain. Germline lookup yields CDR1 SGHNT and CDR2 YYREEE (reference sequence). The CDR3 sequence is 14 residues long. The germline V and J ends were trimmed by 1 base and 4 bases, with 11 bases remaining between them. CDR3 coding DNA: TGTGCCAGCAGCTTGAACCCCCGGGGCACTGAAGCTTTCTTT. Protein: CASSLNPRGTEAFF.

The chain links TRBV18 to TRBJ2-7, with 7 bases fitting TRBD1. The CDR3 has 14 amino acids. CDR1 is KGHSH and CDR2 is LQKENI in the germline V gene. The V and J ends lost 3 bases and 1 base, in that order; junction bases with no gene match: 3. CDR3 sequence: CASSPMGQSYEQYF. The CDR3 DNA reads TGTGCCAGCTCACCCATGGGACAGTCCTACGAGCAGTACTTC. Complete variable domain (other parts from reference TRBV18 and TRBJ2-7): NAGVMQNPRHLVRRRGQEARLRCSPMKGHSHVYWYRQLPEEGLKFMVYLQKENIIDESGMPKERFSAEFPKEGPSILRIQQVVRGDSAAYFCASSPMGQSYEQYFGPGTRLTVT.

The rearrangement links TRBV6-5 to TRBJ1-6; possibly TRBD1 for D (6 bases). With 6 bases removed from V and 7 bases from J, the gap between germline ends came to 13 bases. CDR3 length equals 14 residues. CDR1 is MNHEY, CDR2 SVGAGI, per germline. The chain's CDR3 is CASRSTGLNSPLHF. The CDR3 DNA reads as TGTGCCAGCAGATCGACAGGTCTCAATTCACCCCTCCACTTT.

Sample share makes this clone medium-sized (0.01 to 0.1%). This chain uses TRBV27 with TRBJ1-5, with D hard to call. CDR1 is MNHEY, CDR2 SMNVEV, per germline (reference sequence). Trimming left V 3 bases short and J 0 bases short, with 6 bases between. The CDR3 totals 14 residues. CDR3 nucleotides: TGTGCCAGCAGTTTCACACATAGCAATCAGCCCCAGCATTTT. Protein product: CASSFTHSNQPQHF.

The chain employs TRBV11-2 and TRBJ1-1, with TRBD1 matching 10 bases. CDR1 and CDR2 (germline): SGHAT, FQNNGV. The CDR3 spans 13 residues. V was pared by 3 bases and J by 10 bases, with 5 bases of the junction left unmatched. In nucleotides, the CDR3 is TGTGCCAGCAGCTTCGGACAGGGGGTTGTAGCTTTCTTT. Its protein is CASSFGQGVVAFF.

For this clone: The junction departs from germline at one end; a sequencing error may be responsible. The chain recombines TRBV7-3 with TRBJ2-2; TRBD1 aligns across 12 bases. This CDR3 is 15 amino acids long. CDR1 and CDR2 (germline): SGHTA, FQGTGA. CDR3 amino acids: CASSLIGTGGGQLFF. As DNA, the CDR3 is TGTGCCAGCAGCTTAATCGGGACAGGGGGCGGGCAGCTGTTTTTT.